The 8 T cell receptor beta chains given below trace back to one sample, sequenced in a study of cytomegalovirus exposure and HLA in healthy donors. PCR involved 60 Vbeta and 13 Jbeta primers. Clones were sequenced by immunoSEQ multiplex PCR, and TCRdb holds only the in-frame ones, with some missing. The sample has about 230,000 clones, almost 85% seen once; the top ten hold roughly 0.58%. Sequenced material: PBMCs. Receptor source: a middle-aged woman in good health and CMV-seronegative.

The chain combines TRBV5-8 with TRBJ2-7; D uncertain. Germline CDR1 is SGHTS and CDR2 is YDEGEE. The CDR3 sequence is 14 residues long. The germline V and J ends were trimmed by 0 bases and 5 bases, with 12 bases remaining between them. CDR3 in amino acids: CASSLGEAADEQYF. The CDR3 DNA sequence: TGTGCCAGCAGCTTGGGAGAAGCCGCTGACGAGCAGTACTTC.

This rearrangement joins TRBV7-2 to TRBJ2-5, with TRBD2 matching 8 bases. The CDR3 loop spans 16 amino acids. Germline loops: CDR1 SGHTA, CDR2 FQGNSA. The V segment lost 1 base and the J segment 1 base; nucleotides outside the gene matches: 5. The CDR3 nucleotides read TGTGCCAGCAGCTTAGGTCAGGCGGGGGGCCAAGAGACCCAGTACTTC. It yields the protein CASSLGQAGGQETQYF.

V and J are TRBV10-3 and TRBJ2-7; D is unclear. Per the germline V gene, CDR1 is ENHRY and CDR2 is SYGVKD. This CDR3 comprises 13 residues. Trimming cost V 0 bases and J 8 bases, with 11 bases left between them. CDR3 loop: CAISESENVKQYF. The CDR3 nucleotides read TGTGCCATCAGTGAGTCGGAGAATGTCAAGCAGTACTTC.

This chain connects TRBV18 to TRBJ1-2; D perhaps matches TRBD1 (6 bases). The V end lost 3 bases, the J end lost 4 bases, and 12 bases lay between the germline ends. This CDR3 spans 14 amino acids. Germline values: CDR1 KGHSH, CDR2 LQKENI. The CDR3 sequence is CASSPPGVSYGYTF. In DNA form, the CDR3 reads TGTGCCAGCTCACCCCCAGGGGTCAGCTATGGCTACACCTTC.

The J gene is TRBJ2-5, the V gene TRBV6-1, with TRBD1 matching over 7 bases. The length of the CDR3 is 14 residues. Germline CDR1 and CDR2: MNHNS and SASEGT. Unmatched junction bases numbered 6, after V lost 5 bases and J lost 3 bases. Here the CDR3 DNA reads TGTGCCAGCAGTCCCTGGACAGGAGAAGAGACCCAGTACTTC. Translation gives CASSPWTGEETQYF.

V is TRBV6-1 and J is TRBJ2-7, with D perhaps matching TRBD1 (5 bases). This CDR3 has 15 residues. With 4 bases removed from V and 4 bases from J, the gap between germline ends came to 17 bases. Germline-derived CDR1 and CDR2 are MNHNS and SASEGT. CDR3 in amino acids: CASSAHKGESYEQYF. In DNA, the CDR3 is TGTGCCAGCAGTGCCCACAAAGGGGAATCGTACGAGCAGTACTTC.

The sample holds one count of this clone. V usage is TRBV10-3 and J usage is TRBJ2-5, with TRBD2 as a possible D gene (5 bases). CDR3 length: 11 residues. Trimming took 4 bases from V and 5 from J, leaving 5 bases between them. Germline V gene lookup returns CDR1 ENHRY and CDR2 SYGVKD. CDR3 DNA: TGTGCCATCAGTGGAGGGGAGACCCAGTACTTC. Translated: CAISGGETQYF.

The chain combines TRBV7-3 with TRBJ2-2; TRBD2 matches at 9 bases. The CDR3 has 18 amino acids. Germline values: CDR1 SGHTA, CDR2 FQGTGA. With V trimmed by 2 bases and J by 4 bases, 11 bases remained unmatched. The CDR3 is CASSLGGAGGPTTGELFF. CDR3 nucleotides: TGTGCCAGCAGCTTAGGAGGCGCGGGGGGGCCCACCACCGGGGAGCTGTTTTTT. Supplemented by reference TRBV7-3 and TRBJ2-2, the full variable domain reads GAGVSQTPSNKVTEKGKYVELRCDPISGHTALYWYRQSLGQGPEFLIYFQGTGAADDSGLPNDRFFAVRPEGSVSTLKIQRTERGDSAVYLCASSLGGAGGPTTGELFFGEGSRLTVL.